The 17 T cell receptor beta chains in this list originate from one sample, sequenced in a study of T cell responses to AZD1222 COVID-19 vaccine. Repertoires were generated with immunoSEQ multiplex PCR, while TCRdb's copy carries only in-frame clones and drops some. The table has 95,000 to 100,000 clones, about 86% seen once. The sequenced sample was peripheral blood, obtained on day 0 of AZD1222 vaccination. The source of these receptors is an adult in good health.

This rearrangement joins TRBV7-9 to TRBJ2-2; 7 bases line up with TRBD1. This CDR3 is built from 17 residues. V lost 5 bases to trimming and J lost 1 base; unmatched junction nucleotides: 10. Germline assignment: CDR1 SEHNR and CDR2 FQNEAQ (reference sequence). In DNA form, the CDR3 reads TGTGCCAGCAGCGGGCGGACAGGCGAAATGAACACCGGGGAGCTGTTTTTT. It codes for CASSGRTGEMNTGELFF.

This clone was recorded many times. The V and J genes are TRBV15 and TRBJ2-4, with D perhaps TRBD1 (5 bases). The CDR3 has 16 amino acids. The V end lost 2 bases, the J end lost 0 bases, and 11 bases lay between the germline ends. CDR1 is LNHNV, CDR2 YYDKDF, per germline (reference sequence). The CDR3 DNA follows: TGTGCCACCAGCAGATCCTACGACAGAGCCAAAAACATTCAGTACTTC. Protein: CATSRSYDRAKNIQYF.

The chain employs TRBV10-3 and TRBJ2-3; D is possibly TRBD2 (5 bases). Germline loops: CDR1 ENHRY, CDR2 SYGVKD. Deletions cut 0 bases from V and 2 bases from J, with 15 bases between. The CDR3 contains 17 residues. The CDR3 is CAISESVSGPPTDTQYF. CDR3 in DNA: TGTGCCATCAGTGAGTCGGTCAGCGGTCCGCCCACAGATACGCAGTATTTT.

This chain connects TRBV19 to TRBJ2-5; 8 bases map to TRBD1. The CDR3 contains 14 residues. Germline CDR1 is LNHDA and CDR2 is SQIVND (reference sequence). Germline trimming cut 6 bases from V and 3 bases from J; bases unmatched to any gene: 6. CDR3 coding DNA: TGTGCCAGTAGCAGGGGGCACCTAAAAGAGACCCAGTACTTC. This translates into CASSRGHLKETQYF. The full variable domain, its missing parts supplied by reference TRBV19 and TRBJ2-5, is DGGITQSPKYLFRKEGQNVTLSCEQNLNHDAMYWYRQDPGQGLRLIYYSQIVNDFQKGDIAEGYSVSREKKESFPLTVTSAQKNPTAFYLCASSRGHLKETQYFGPGTRLLVL.

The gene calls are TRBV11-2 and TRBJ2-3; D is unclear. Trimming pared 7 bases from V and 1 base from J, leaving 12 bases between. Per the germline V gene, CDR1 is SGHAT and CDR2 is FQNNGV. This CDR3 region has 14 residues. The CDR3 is CASKPSHGTDTQYF. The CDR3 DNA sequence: TGTGCCAGCAAACCGAGTCACGGCACAGATACGCAGTATTTT.

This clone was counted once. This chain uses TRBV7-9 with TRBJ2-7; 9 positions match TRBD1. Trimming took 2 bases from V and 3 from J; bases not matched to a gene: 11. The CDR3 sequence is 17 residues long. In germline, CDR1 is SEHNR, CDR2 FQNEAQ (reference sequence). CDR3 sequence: CASSLTGQGLINYEQYF. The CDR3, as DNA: TGTGCCAGCAGCTTAACCGGACAGGGGCTAATAAACTACGAGCAGTACTTC. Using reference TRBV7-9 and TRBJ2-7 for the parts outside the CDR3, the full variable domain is DTGVSQNPRHKITKRGQNVTFRCDPISEHNRLYWYRQTLGQGPEFLTYFQNEAQLEKSRLLSDRFSAERPKGSFSTLEIQRTEQGDSAMYLCASSLTGQGLINYEQYFGPGTRLTVT.

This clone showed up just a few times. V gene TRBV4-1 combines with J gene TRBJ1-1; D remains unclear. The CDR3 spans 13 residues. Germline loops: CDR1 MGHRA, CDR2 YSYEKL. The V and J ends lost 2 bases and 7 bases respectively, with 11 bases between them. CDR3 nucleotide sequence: TGCGCCAGCAGCCAATCCCCGGACGGTGAAGCTTTCTTT. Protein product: CASSQSPDGEAFF.

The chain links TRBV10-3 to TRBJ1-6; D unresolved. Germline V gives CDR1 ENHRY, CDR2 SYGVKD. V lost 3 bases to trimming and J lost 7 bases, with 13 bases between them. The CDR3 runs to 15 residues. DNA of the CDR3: TGTGCCATCAGTGAATCAGAACTACCGAATTCACCCCTCCACTTT. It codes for CAISESELPNSPLHF.

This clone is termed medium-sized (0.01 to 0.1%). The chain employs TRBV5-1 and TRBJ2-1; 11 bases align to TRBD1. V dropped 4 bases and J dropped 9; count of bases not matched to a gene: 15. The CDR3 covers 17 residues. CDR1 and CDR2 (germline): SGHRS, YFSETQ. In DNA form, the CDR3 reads TGCGCCAGCAGCGTGGCCCGGACAGGGGGCGGCTCAGGTGAGCAGTTCTTC. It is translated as CASSVARTGGGSGEQFF.

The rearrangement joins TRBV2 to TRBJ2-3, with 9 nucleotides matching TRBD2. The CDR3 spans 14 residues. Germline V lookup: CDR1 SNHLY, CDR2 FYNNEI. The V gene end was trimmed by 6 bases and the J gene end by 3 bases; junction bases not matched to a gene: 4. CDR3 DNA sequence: TGTGCCAGCAGAGCGGGACTAGCAACAGATACGCAGTATTTT. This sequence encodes CASRAGLATDTQYF.

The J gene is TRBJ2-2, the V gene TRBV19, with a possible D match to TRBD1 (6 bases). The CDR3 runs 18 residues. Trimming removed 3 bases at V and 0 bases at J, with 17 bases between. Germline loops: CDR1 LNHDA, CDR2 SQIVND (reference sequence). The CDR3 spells CASSIDPTGSANTGELFF. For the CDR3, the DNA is TGTGCCAGTAGTATTGACCCTACAGGGTCGGCGAACACCGGGGAGCTGTTTTTT.

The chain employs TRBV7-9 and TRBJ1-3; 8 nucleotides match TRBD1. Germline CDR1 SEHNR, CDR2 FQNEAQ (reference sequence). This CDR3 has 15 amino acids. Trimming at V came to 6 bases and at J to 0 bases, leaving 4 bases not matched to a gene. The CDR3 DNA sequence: TGTGCCAGCAGTGACAGGGGTCACTCTGGAAACACCATATATTTT. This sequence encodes CASSDRGHSGNTIYF.

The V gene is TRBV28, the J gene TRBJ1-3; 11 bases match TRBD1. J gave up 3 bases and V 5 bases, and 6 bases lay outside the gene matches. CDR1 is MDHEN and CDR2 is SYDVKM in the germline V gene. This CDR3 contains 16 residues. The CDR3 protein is CASSPGQGVIGNTIYF. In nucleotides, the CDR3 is TGTGCCAGCAGTCCGGGACAGGGGGTTATTGGAAACACCATATATTTT.

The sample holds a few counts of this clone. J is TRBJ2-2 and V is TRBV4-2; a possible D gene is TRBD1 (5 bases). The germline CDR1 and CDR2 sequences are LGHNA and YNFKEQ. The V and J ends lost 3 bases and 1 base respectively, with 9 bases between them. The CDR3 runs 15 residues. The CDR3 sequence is CASSHPQGNTGELFF. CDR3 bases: TGTGCCAGCAGCCACCCCCAGGGGAACACCGGGGAGCTGTTTTTT.

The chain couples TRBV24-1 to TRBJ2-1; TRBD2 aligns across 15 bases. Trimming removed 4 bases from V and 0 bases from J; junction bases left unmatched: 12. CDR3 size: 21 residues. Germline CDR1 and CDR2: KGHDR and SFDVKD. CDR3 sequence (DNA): TGTGCCACCAGTGAGGAAAAGCCGGGACTAGCGGGAGGCCTCTCCTACAATGAGCAGTTCTTC. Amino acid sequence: CATSEEKPGLAGGLSYNEQFF.

The chain's CDR3 is CAWSEGRGYGYTF. CDR3 DNA: TGTGCCTGGTCAGAGGGGCGCGGCTATGGCTACACCTTC. The chain employs TRBV30 and TRBJ1-2; a weak D match, TRBD1 (5 bases). V lost 5 bases and J 4 bases, leaving 14 bases between the germline ends. The CDR3 is 13 residues long. CDR1 is GTSNPN, CDR2 SVGIG, per germline (reference sequence).

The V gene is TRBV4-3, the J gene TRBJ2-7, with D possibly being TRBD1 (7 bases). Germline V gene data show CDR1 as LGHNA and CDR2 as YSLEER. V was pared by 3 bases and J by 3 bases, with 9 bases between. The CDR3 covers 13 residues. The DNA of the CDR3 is TGCGCCAGCAGCCAGCAGGGGGGCTACGAGCAGTACTTC. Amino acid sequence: CASSQQGGYEQYF.